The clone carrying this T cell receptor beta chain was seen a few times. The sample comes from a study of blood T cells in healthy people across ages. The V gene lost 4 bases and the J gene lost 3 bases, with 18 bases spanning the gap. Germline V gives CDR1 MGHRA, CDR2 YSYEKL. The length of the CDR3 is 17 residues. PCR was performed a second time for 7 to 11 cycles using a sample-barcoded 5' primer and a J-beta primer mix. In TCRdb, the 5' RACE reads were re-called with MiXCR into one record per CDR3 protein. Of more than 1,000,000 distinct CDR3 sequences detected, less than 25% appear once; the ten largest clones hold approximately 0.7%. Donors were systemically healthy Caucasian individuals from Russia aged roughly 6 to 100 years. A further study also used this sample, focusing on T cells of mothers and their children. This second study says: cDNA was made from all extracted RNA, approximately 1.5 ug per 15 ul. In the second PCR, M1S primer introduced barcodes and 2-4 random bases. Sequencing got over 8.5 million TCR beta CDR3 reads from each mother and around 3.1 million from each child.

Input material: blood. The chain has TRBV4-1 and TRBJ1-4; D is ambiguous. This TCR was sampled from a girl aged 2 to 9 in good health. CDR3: CASSPRTSVVANEKLFF. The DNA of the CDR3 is TGCGCCAGCAGCCCACGGACCTCGGTTGTAGCTAATGAAAAACTGTTTTTT.